These 30 T cell receptor beta chains came from one sample sequenced in a study of cytomegalovirus exposure and HLA in healthy donors. Sequenced by immunoSEQ multiplex PCR; TCRdb stores in-frame clones only, minus some. The sample lists 130,000 to 150,000 clones; about 91% were seen once. Specimen: PBMCs. These receptors originate from a man aged 18 to 30 in good health and CMV-seropositive.

V and J are TRBV6-1 and TRBJ2-3, with TRBD1 matching 8 bases. This CDR3 has 16 amino acids. J lost 5 bases, V lost 1 base, and 8 bases had no gene match. From germline, CDR1 is MNHNS and CDR2 SASEGT. The CDR3 DNA reads TGTGCCAGCAGTGAAGTCGGGCAGGGGGCGGAAGATACGCAGTATTTT. It is translated as CASSEVGQGAEDTQYF.

The rearrangement joins TRBV18 to TRBJ1-1; no definite D call. Germline V gives CDR1 KGHSH, CDR2 LQKENI. The length of the CDR3 is 15 residues. The V end lost 3 bases, the J end lost 1 base, and 12 bases lay between the germline ends. CDR3 DNA: TGTGCCAGCTCACCGTCTAACGTACCGAACACTGAAGCTTTCTTT. Translating gives CASSPSNVPNTEAFF.

The table lists this clone with many counts. The same CDR3 is also encoded by other DNA sequences in this sample. This chain links TRBV27 with TRBJ2-1, with 9 bases matching TRBD1. Trimming removed 3 bases from V and 6 bases from J; junction bases left unmatched: 6. Germline V gives CDR1 MNHEY, CDR2 SMNVEV (reference sequence). CDR3 length: 15 amino acids. The CDR3, as DNA: TGTGCCAGCAGTTTGGACAGGGGATACCTCAATGAGCAGTTCTTC. It encodes CASSLDRGYLNEQFF.

This chain connects TRBV7-9 to TRBJ2-2, with 8 bases aligning to TRBD2. The CDR3 is 15 residues long. Unmatched junction bases numbered 3, after V lost 4 bases and J lost 2 bases. Germline CDR1 is SEHNR and CDR2 is FQNEAQ (reference sequence). Here the CDR3 DNA reads TGTGCCAGCAGCTCGGTAGCGGGAAACACCGGGGAGCTGTTTTTT. Translation: CASSSVAGNTGELFF.

The chain employs TRBV2 and TRBJ2-3; TRBD2 is a possible D gene (6 bases). Trimming removed 8 bases at V and 6 bases at J, with 15 bases between. CDR1 and CDR2 (germline): SNHLY, FYNNEI. The CDR3 is 13 residues long. The CDR3 coding sequence is TGTGCCAGCCGGGACTTCGACCAGGATACGCAGTATTTT. Its protein product is CASRDFDQDTQYF.

This clone was seen more than once but under ten times. The chain carries TRBV5-1 and TRBJ1-6, with no clear D. V lost 0 bases to trimming and J lost 5 bases, with 6 bases between them. The germline V gene encodes CDR1 SGHRS and CDR2 YFSETQ. The CDR3 is made up of 14 amino acids. This CDR3 reads CASSLGRDNSPLHF. The CDR3 DNA reads as TGCGCCAGCAGCTTGGGACGGGATAATTCACCCCTCCACTTT.

The V call is TRBV5-1, the J call TRBJ2-3, with D maybe TRBD1 (5 bases). Trimming removed 0 bases from V and 4 bases from J, with 9 bases in between. The CDR3 has 14 residues. Looked up from germline, CDR1 is SGHRS and CDR2 is YFSETQ. The CDR3 region has the DNA TGCGCCAGCAGCTTGGGGGGCCCCCCAGATACGCAGTATTTT. Amino acid sequence: CASSLGGPPDTQYF.

This chain joins TRBV6-6 and TRBJ1-2, with D possibly TRBD1 on 6 matching bases. The CDR3 totals 13 residues. CDR1 MNHNY and CDR2 SVGAGI come from the germline V gene (reference sequence). Deletions cut 2 bases from V and 6 bases from J, with 10 bases between. CDR3 amino acids: CASSYDRPHGYTF. In DNA form, the CDR3 reads TGTGCCAGCAGTTACGACAGGCCTCATGGCTACACCTTC.

This clone has a single count. Here the CDR3 DNA reads TGTGCCAGCAGCCGAACAGGGGAAGCTTTCTTT. Translating gives CASSRTGEAFF. V is TRBV7-9 and J is TRBJ1-1; possible D gene TRBD1, 6 bases. This CDR3 comprises 11 residues. In germline, CDR1 is SEHNR, CDR2 FQNEAQ (reference sequence). V lost 5 bases and J lost 8, with 9 bases in between.

This clone was detected once. J is TRBJ1-5 and V is TRBV19; 9 positions match TRBD1. CDR1 and CDR2 from the germline V gene are LNHDA and SQIVND (reference sequence). This CDR3 contains 15 residues. V was clipped by 6 bases and J by 3 bases; unmatched bases: 6. CDR3 loop: CASSPDRGANQPQHF. In DNA form, the CDR3 reads TGTGCCAGTAGCCCGGACAGGGGAGCCAATCAGCCCCAGCATTTT.

The V call is TRBV19, the J call TRBJ1-5; the D gene is possibly TRBD1 (6 bases). V gave up 1 base and J gave up 5 bases, with 9 bases separating them. The CDR3 contains 14 residues. CDR1 and CDR2 (germline): LNHDA, SQIVND (reference sequence). The chain's CDR3 is CASSIVAGDQPQHF. In DNA form, the CDR3 reads TGTGCCAGTAGTATAGTCGCAGGGGATCAGCCCCAGCATTTT. The full variable domain, its missing parts supplied by reference TRBV19 and TRBJ1-5, is DGGITQSPKYLFRKEGQNVTLSCEQNLNHDAMYWYRQDPGQGLRLIYYSQIVNDFQKGDIAEGYSVSREKKESFPLTVTSAQKNPTAFYLCASSIVAGDQPQHFGDGTRLSIL.

This rearrangement joins TRBV19 to TRBJ1-2; D is possibly TRBD1 (6 bases). CDR1 is LNHDA and CDR2 is SQIVND in the germline V gene (reference sequence). The germline V and J ends were trimmed by 6 bases and 2 bases, with 13 bases remaining between them. This CDR3 is 14 amino acids long. The CDR3 region is CASRNVGGNYGYTF. In DNA form, the CDR3 reads TGTGCCAGTAGGAATGTTGGGGGCAACTATGGCTACACCTTC.

The chain carries TRBV7-9 and TRBJ2-1, with 8 positions matching TRBD1. Germline V gene lookup returns CDR1 SEHNR and CDR2 FQNEAQ (reference sequence). The J segment lost 1 base and the V segment lost 6 bases, leaving 5 bases of the junction unmatched. The CDR3 loop spans 15 amino acids. The CDR3 reads CASRLYRGSYNEQFF. CDR3 DNA: TGTGCCAGCAGGTTGTACAGGGGGTCCTACAATGAGCAGTTCTTC. Filled out from reference TRBV7-9 and TRBJ2-1, the complete variable domain reads DTGVSQNPRHKITKRGQNVTFRCDPISEHNRLYWYRQTLGQGPEFLTYFQNEAQLEKSRLLSDRFSAERPKGSFSTLEIQRTEQGDSAMYLCASRLYRGSYNEQFFGPGTRLTVL.

The gene calls are TRBV30 and TRBJ2-2, with a weak D call TRBD1 (6 bases). This CDR3 has 15 amino acids. Germline assignment: CDR1 GTSNPN and CDR2 SVGIG (reference sequence). V lost 1 base and J lost 4, with 13 bases in between. In nucleotides, the CDR3 is TGTGCCTGGAGTGACACAGGGTCGGGCACCGGGGAGCTGTTTTTT. Translation gives CAWSDTGSGTGELFF.

Only one count was recorded for this clone. The chain uses TRBV4-1 and TRBJ2-7; TRBD2 agrees at 16 bases. CDR1 MGHRA and CDR2 YSYEKL come from the germline V gene. With 5 bases clipped from V and 5 bases from J, the junction kept 9 bases outside the gene matches. The CDR3 totals 17 residues. In DNA form, the CDR3 reads TGCGCCAGCAGCTTCCCCGGGACTAGCGGGAGGGTAGACGAGCAGTACTTC. It specifies CASSFPGTSGRVDEQYF.

The J gene is TRBJ2-3, the V gene TRBV5-1, with a tentative D call TRBD1 (6 bases). The CDR3 loop spans 15 amino acids. V was trimmed by 2 bases and J by 5 bases, leaving 15 bases between them. The germline V gene encodes CDR1 SGHRS and CDR2 YFSETQ. The CDR3 bases are TGCGCCAGCAGCTTCAGGGGATTTGAAGGAGATACGCAGTATTTT. This gives the protein CASSFRGFEGDTQYF.

This clone was detected once. This chain connects TRBV9 to TRBJ2-3; the match to TRBD2 covers 9 bases. Germline values: CDR1 SGDLS, CDR2 YYNGEE. The J segment lost 4 bases and the V segment lost 2 bases, leaving 5 bases of the junction unmatched. This CDR3 is built from 15 residues. CDR3 amino acids: CASSVSSGNPDTQYF. CDR3 DNA sequence: TGTGCCAGCAGCGTCTCTAGCGGGAATCCAGATACGCAGTATTTT.

The J gene is TRBJ1-1, the V gene TRBV5-1, with D perhaps matching TRBD1 (5 bases). Germline V CDR1 and CDR2: SGHRS, YFSETQ. This CDR3 region has 14 residues. V lost 6 bases to trimming and J lost 0 bases, with 12 bases between them. Here the CDR3 reads CASNGADMNTEAFF. CDR3 in DNA: TGCGCCAGCAATGGGGCAGACATGAACACTGAAGCTTTCTTT. The whole variable domain, filled in from reference TRBV5-1 and TRBJ1-1, reads KAGVTQTPRYLIKTRGQQVTLSCSPISGHRSVSWYQQTPGQGLQFLFEYFSETQRNKGNFPGRFSGRQFSNSRSEMNVSTLELGDSALYLCASNGADMNTEAFFGQGTRLTVV.

The chain links TRBV13 to TRBJ2-7; TRBD1 agrees at 9 bases. The CDR3 runs 17 residues. V shed 5 bases and J 4 bases; nucleotides not matched to a gene: 15. The germline CDR1 and CDR2 sequences are PRHDT and FYEKMQ (reference sequence). The CDR3 reads CASSIEPRDRERYEQYF. For the CDR3, the DNA is TGTGCCAGCAGCATCGAACCCCGGGACAGGGAACGGTACGAGCAGTACTTC. Based on the CDR3 plus reference TRBV13 and TRBJ2-7, the full variable domain is AAGVIQSPRHLIKEKRETATLKCYPIPRHDTVYWYQQGPGQDPQFLISFYEKMQSDKGSIPDRFSAQQFSDYHSELNMSSLELGDSALYFCASSIEPRDRERYEQYFGPGTRLTVT.

This chain links TRBV14 with TRBJ2-3, with 8 bases that match TRBD2. Germline V gene sequence: CDR1 SGHDN, CDR2 FVKESK. V shed 7 bases and J 0 bases; nucleotides not matched to a gene: 9. The CDR3 extends over 16 amino acids. CDR3 coding DNA: TGTGCCAGCACTGGGATTAGCGGGACTAGCACAGATACGCAGTATTTT. Protein product: CASTGISGTSTDTQYF.

This chain links TRBV6-1 with TRBJ1-6, with TRBD1 matching 10 bases. The CDR3 is 14 amino acids. The germline V gene encodes CDR1 MNHNS and CDR2 SASEGT. J gave up 7 bases and V 6 bases, and 3 bases lay outside the gene matches. CDR3 nucleotide sequence: TGTGCCAGCAGCCCGGGACAGGGGAATTCACCCCTCCACTTT. As protein: CASSPGQGNSPLHF.

The J gene is TRBJ1-1, the V gene TRBV30, with D perhaps matching TRBD1 (5 bases). Trimming cost V 2 bases and J 5 bases, with 9 bases left between them. The CDR3 spans 12 residues. Germline CDR1 GTSNPN, CDR2 SVGIG (reference sequence). Here the CDR3 DNA reads TGTGCCTGGAGTCCCGGGGGAACTGAAGCTTTCTTT. Protein product: CAWSPGGTEAFF.

The chain uses TRBV12-5 and TRBJ2-7; D may be TRBD2 (6 bases). Germline CDR1 reads LGHNT; CDR2 reads FRNRAP. V was shortened by 0 bases and J by 3 bases, with 12 bases between the two germline ends. The CDR3 sequence is 15 residues long. DNA for the CDR3: TGTGCTAGTGGTTTGGTCTCGGGAGCAGTCTACGAGCAGTACTTC. This codes for CASGLVSGAVYEQYF.

The chain links TRBV5-1 to TRBJ1-1, with TRBD1 as a possible D gene (5 bases). Germline CDR1 SGHRS, CDR2 YFSETQ. The CDR3 length is 15 residues. V was shortened by 4 bases and J by 6 bases, with 19 bases between the two germline ends. The CDR3 DNA reads TGCGCCAGCAGCCAGACAAATCAGGGTGCCGCTGAAGCTTTCTTT. As protein: CASSQTNQGAAEAFF.

The genes are TRBV11-2 and TRBJ1-2; D remains unclear. V was shortened by 4 bases and J by 4 bases, with 16 bases between the two germline ends. The CDR3 runs to 15 residues. Germline V gene data show CDR1 as SGHAT and CDR2 as FQNNGV. CDR3 in amino acids: CASSSPIAMGYGYTF. The CDR3 DNA is TGTGCCAGCAGCTCCCCGATAGCGATGGGCTATGGCTACACCTTC.

J is TRBJ2-7 and V is TRBV4-2, with 9 bases that match TRBD2. The CDR3 is made up of 18 amino acids. Looked up from germline, CDR1 is LGHNA and CDR2 is YNFKEQ. The ends lost 2 bases at V and 5 bases at J; junction bases unmatched: 16. In nucleotides, the CDR3 is TGTGCCAGCAGCCAACGCTCTGGCGGGAGGGCCGAGAACAACGAGCAGTACTTC. It is translated as CASSQRSGGRAENNEQYF.

V is TRBV6-1 and J is TRBJ2-7; the D gene is possibly TRBD1 (6 bases). Germline V lookup: CDR1 MNHNS, CDR2 SASEGT. Trimming cost V 6 bases and J 2 bases, with 14 bases left between them. This CDR3 has 14 amino acids. CDR3 DNA: TGTGCCAGCAGCAGACAGACAGGACCCTACGAGCAGTACTTC. The encoded protein is CASSRQTGPYEQYF.

This chain uses TRBV5-1 with TRBJ2-1; TRBD1 agrees at 8 bases. The CDR3 has 15 amino acids. Germline trimming cut 1 base from V and 5 bases from J; bases unmatched to any gene: 5. Germline CDR1 is SGHRS and CDR2 is YFSETQ. The CDR3 region has the DNA TGCGCCAGCAGCTTGCGGCAGGGGGCAAACAATGAGCAGTTCTTC. Protein sequence: CASSLRQGANNEQFF.

The chain recombines TRBV9 with TRBJ1-3, with D uncertain. Trimming pared 1 base from V and 4 bases from J, leaving 9 bases between. The CDR3 is 14 residues long. Germline lookup yields CDR1 SGDLS and CDR2 YYNGEE. CDR3 DNA: TGTGCCAGCAGCGTAATGGGTAGCGGAAACACCATATATTTT. It translates to CASSVMGSGNTIYF.

The chain has TRBV19 and TRBJ2-7; 7 bases match TRBD1. The CDR3 sequence is 15 residues long. The germline V gene encodes CDR1 LNHDA and CDR2 SQIVND (reference sequence). Germline trimming cut 9 bases from V and 4 bases from J; bases unmatched to any gene: 15. In nucleotides, the CDR3 is TGTGCCAGCTCATGGAATGACAGGGCCGGTTACGAGCAGTACTTC. Protein sequence: CASSWNDRAGYEQYF.